Listed below are T cell receptor beta chains from one sample, sequenced in a study of shared clonotypes between healthy human individuals. Sequencing was performed with immunoSEQ multiplex PCR; in TCRdb, only in-frame clones are kept and a portion is missing. The table includes 2 million to 2.5 million clones, 85% to 95% detected once. Material for sequencing was naive CD8+ T cells sorted from blood. The receptor set was obtained from a man aged 18 to 29 in good health. Each CDR3 is given with its conserved first and last residue. Fields, in order: clone size, V gene, J gene, D gene, CDR3 protein, CDR3 DNA. D genes are given only for firm matches. Clone size is stated in some rows and not others, as once, few, many or a class when expanded.

clone size: .
V gene: TRBV16
J gene: TRBJ1-1
D gene: .
CDR3 protein: CASSQYENTEAFF
CDR3 DNA: TGTGCCAGCAGCCAATACGAGAACACTGAAGCTTTCTTT

clone size: .
V gene: TRBV5-1
J gene: TRBJ2-7
D gene: TRBD2
CDR3 protein: CASSLASLAGGPYEQYF
CDR3 DNA: TGCGCCAGCAGCTTGGCTTCCCTAGCGGGAGGGCCCTACGAGCAGTACTTC

clone size: .
V gene: TRBV19
J gene: TRBJ2-7
D gene: TRBD2
CDR3 protein: CASSPRLAGYEQYF
CDR3 DNA: TGTGCCAGTAGTCCGAGACTAGCGGGCTACGAGCAGTACTTC

clone size: .
V gene: TRBV9
J gene: TRBJ2-3
D gene: .
CDR3 protein: CASSVASVDDTQYF
CDR3 DNA: TGTGCCAGCAGCGTAGCTTCCGTGGATGATACGCAGTATTTT

clone size: .
V gene: TRBV4-3
J gene: TRBJ2-7
D gene: .
CDR3 protein: CASSAAGGPDYEQYF
CDR3 DNA: TGCGCCAGCAGCGCGGCCGGAGGGCCTGACTACGAGCAGTACTTC

clone size: .
V gene: TRBV7-8
J gene: TRBJ1-2
D gene: .
CDR3 protein: CASSRPGGDYGYTF
CDR3 DNA: TGTGCCAGCAGCCGCCCCGGCGGGGACTATGGCTACACCTTC

clone size: .
V gene: TRBV7-7
J gene: TRBJ2-2
D gene: .
CDR3 protein: CASSSMVAGELFF
CDR3 DNA: TGTGCTAGCAGCTCCATGGTGGCCGGGGAGCTGTTTTTT

clone size: .
V gene: TRBV5-4
J gene: TRBJ2-3
D gene: TRBD2
CDR3 protein: CAEGGGLTDTQYF
CDR3 DNA: TGTGCCGAGGGCGGGGGGCTCACAGATACGCAGTATTTT

clone size: .
V gene: TRBV6-5
J gene: TRBJ2-7
D gene: TRBD2
CDR3 protein: CASSYPGTSGPYEQYF
CDR3 DNA: TGTGCCAGCAGTTACCCTGGGACTAGCGGGCCCTACGAGCAGTACTTC

clone size: .
V gene: TRBV4-1
J gene: TRBJ2-3
D gene: .
CDR3 protein: CASSQDGPYTQYF
CDR3 DNA: TGCGCCAGCAGCCAAGATGGTCCATATACGCAGTATTTT

clone size: .
V gene: TRBV11-2
J gene: TRBJ1-4
D gene: .
CDR3 protein: CASSLEMGLEKLFF
CDR3 DNA: TGTGCCAGCAGCTTAGAGATGGGACTCGAAAAACTGTTTTTT

clone size: .
V gene: TRBV27
J gene: TRBJ2-2
D gene: TRBD1
CDR3 protein: CASSYGQGTGELFF
CDR3 DNA: TGTGCCAGCAGTTACGGACAGGGAACAGGGGAGCTGTTTTTT

clone size: .
V gene: TRBV13
J gene: TRBJ2-7
D gene: .
CDR3 protein: CASSFTGDEQYF
CDR3 DNA: TGTGCCAGCAGCTTTACAGGCGACGAGCAGTACTTC

clone size: .
V gene: TRBV11-2
J gene: TRBJ2-3
D gene: TRBD2
CDR3 protein: CASSSAGTSGGNTDTQYF
CDR3 DNA: TGTGCCAGCAGCTCCGCTGGGACTAGCGGGGGGAACACAGATACGCAGTATTTT

clone size: .
V gene: TRBV5-4
J gene: TRBJ2-3
D gene: TRBD2
CDR3 protein: CASSSLAGGYLDTQYF
CDR3 DNA: TGTGCCAGCAGTTCGCTAGCGGGAGGTTATTTGGATACGCAGTATTTT

clone size: .
V gene: TRBV2
J gene: TRBJ2-3
D gene: TRBD2
CDR3 protein: CASSEAQASGGADTQYF
CDR3 DNA: TGTGCCAGCAGTGAAGCGCAGGCTAGCGGGGGGGCAGATACGCAGTATTTT

clone size: .
V gene: TRBV9
J gene: TRBJ2-2
D gene: TRBD1
CDR3 protein: CASSLTPGQVINTGELFF
CDR3 DNA: TGTGCCAGCAGCTTAACGCCGGGACAGGTCATCAACACCGGGGAGCTGTTTTTT

clone size: .
V gene: TRBV5-1
J gene: TRBJ2-3
D gene: .
CDR3 protein: CASSGWGLSTDTQYF
CDR3 DNA: TGCGCCAGCAGCGGGTGGGGGCTGAGCACAGATACGCAGTATTTT

clone size: .
V gene: TRBV4-1
J gene: TRBJ1-2
D gene: .
CDR3 protein: CASTMTTTNYGYTF
CDR3 DNA: TGCGCCAGCACAATGACAACTACTAACTATGGCTACACCTTC

clone size: .
V gene: TRBV5-1
J gene: TRBJ2-1
D gene: .
CDR3 protein: CASSLVGANNEQFF
CDR3 DNA: TGCGCCAGCAGCTTGGTAGGGGCAAACAATGAGCAGTTCTTC

clone size: .
V gene: TRBV7-9
J gene: TRBJ2-7
D gene: .
CDR3 protein: CASSQKGGSYEQYF
CDR3 DNA: TGTGCCAGCAGCCAGAAGGGGGGGTCCTACGAGCAGTACTTC

clone size: .
V gene: TRBV2
J gene: TRBJ2-7
D gene: TRBD2
CDR3 protein: CASRASGGSSYEQYF
CDR3 DNA: TGTGCCAGCAGGGCTAGCGGGGGGAGCTCCTACGAGCAGTACTTC

clone size: once
V gene: TRBV10-1
J gene: TRBJ2-3
D gene: .
CDR3 protein: CASSDYLSDTQYF
CDR3 DNA: TGCGCCAGCAGTGACTATCTGTCAGATACGCAGTATTTT

clone size: .
V gene: TRBV7-7
J gene: TRBJ2-7
D gene: .
CDR3 protein: CASSHGADYEQYF
CDR3 DNA: TGTGCTAGCAGCCACGGGGCGGACTACGAGCAGTACTTC

clone size: .
V gene: TRBV11-2
J gene: TRBJ2-2
D gene: TRBD2
CDR3 protein: CASSLDQELATNTGELFF
CDR3 DNA: TGTGCCAGCAGCTTAGATCAGGAACTAGCGACGAACACCGGGGAGCTGTTTTTT

clone size: .
V gene: TRBV18
J gene: TRBJ2-7
D gene: .
CDR3 protein: CASSTSDGYYEQYF
CDR3 DNA: TGTGCCAGCTCAACCTCGGACGGATACTACGAGCAGTACTTC

clone size: .
V gene: TRBV10-2
J gene: TRBJ2-7
D gene: TRBD1
CDR3 protein: CASSLTGGDYEQYF
CDR3 DNA: TGCGCCAGCAGCCTAACAGGGGGCGACTACGAGCAGTACTTC

clone size: .
V gene: TRBV4-1
J gene: TRBJ2-1
D gene: .
CDR3 protein: CASSQVDFHEQFF
CDR3 DNA: TGCGCCAGCAGCCAAGTGGACTTTCATGAGCAGTTCTTC

clone size: .
V gene: TRBV27
J gene: TRBJ1-5
D gene: .
CDR3 protein: CASSFLGGLSNQPQHF
CDR3 DNA: TGTGCCAGCAGTTTTTTGGGGGGGCTAAGCAATCAGCCCCAGCATTTT

clone size: .
V gene: TRBV5-1
J gene: TRBJ2-3
D gene: TRBD2
CDR3 protein: CASSPSGGATDTQYF
CDR3 DNA: TGCGCCAGCAGCCCCAGCGGGGGGGCCACAGATACGCAGTATTTT

clone size: .
V gene: TRBV12-5
J gene: TRBJ2-1
D gene: TRBD1
CDR3 protein: CASGLPPGQYYNEQFF
CDR3 DNA: TGTGCTAGTGGTTTGCCGCCGGGACAGTATTACAATGAGCAGTTCTTC

clone size: .
V gene: TRBV27
J gene: TRBJ1-5
D gene: TRBD1
CDR3 protein: CASSLRQGNQPQHF
CDR3 DNA: TGTGCCAGCAGTCTGCGACAGGGTAATCAGCCCCAGCATTTT